These T cell receptor beta chains were read from a single sample in a study of regulatory T cells in long-lasting Graves disease. TCRdb reprocessed the multiplex PCR reads via MiXCR and lists one record per CDR3 protein. The table lists about 430,000 distinct CDR3 sequences, roughly a fifth of them singletons. This specimen was peripheral blood mononuclear cells (PBMCs), taken when the disease was refractory, from a patient treated with antithyroid drugs. Receptors were obtained from a female donor with Graves disease. The CDR3 runs from the conserved cysteine through the conserved F or W. Fields, in order: D gene, J gene, V gene, clone size, CDR3 DNA, CDR3 protein. D genes are given only for firm matches. The listing skips clone size in some rows; elsewhere it reads once, few, many or a size class.

D: TRBD2; J: TRBJ2-7; V: TRBV28; size: -; DNA: TGTGCCAGCAGTTCGTCCGGGACTAGCAGCTACGAGCAGTACTTC; CDR3: CASSSSGTSSYEQYF
D: TRBD1; J: TRBJ1-2; V: TRBV6-5; size: -; DNA: TGTGCCAGCAATTACGACAGGGGGCAGGGGGGCTACACCTTC; CDR3: CASNYDRGQGGYTF
D: -; J: TRBJ2-3; V: TRBV29-1; size: -; DNA: TGCAGCGTTTTCTTAGTGGATACGCAGTATTTT; CDR3: CSVFLVDTQYF
D: TRBD2; J: TRBJ2-7; V: TRBV7-8; size: few; DNA: TGTGCCAGCAGCTTAAGGACTAGCGGGAGGAGGTACGAGCAGTACTTC; CDR3: CASSLRTSGRRYEQYF
D: -; J: TRBJ1-1; V: TRBV2; size: many; DNA: TGTGCCAGCACAGACGGCGCTGGGGCTGAAGCTTTCTTT; CDR3: CASTDGAGAEAFF
D: TRBD1; J: TRBJ2-4; V: TRBV7-2; size: many; DNA: TGTGCCAGCAGCTTAGCGCAGGGACAGGGGGGGAACATTCAGTACTTC; CDR3: CASSLAQGQGGNIQYF
D: TRBD2; J: TRBJ2-7; V: TRBV11-2; size: many; DNA: TGTGCCAGCAGCTGGCTAGCGGGAGACACCTACGAGCAGTACTTC; CDR3: CASSWLAGDTYEQYF
D: TRBD2; J: TRBJ2-2; V: TRBV12-3/TRBV12-4; size: many; DNA: TGTGCCAGCAGCAGAATAGCGGGGAACACCGGGGAGCTGTTTTTT; CDR3: CASSRIAGNTGELFF
D: -; J: TRBJ1-2; V: TRBV18; size: many; DNA: TGTGCCAGCTCACCTGGGGAGACCTATGGCTACACCTTC; CDR3: CASSPGETYGYTF
D: -; J: TRBJ1-1; V: TRBV9; size: many; DNA: TGTGCCAGCAGCGTAGAGCAGGGAATGCACACTGAAGCTTTCTTT; CDR3: CASSVEQGMHTEAFF
D: TRBD1; J: TRBJ1-1; V: TRBV30; size: many; DNA: TGTGCCTGGAGACGGGACAGGAACACTGAAGCTTTCTTT; CDR3: CAWRRDRNTEAFF
D: TRBD2; J: TRBJ2-7; V: TRBV28; size: many; DNA: TGTGCCAGCAGTACCCGCCTTGTGACTAGCGGGGCTGTTCATAGGTACGAGCAGTACTTC; CDR3: CASSTRLVTSGAVHRYEQYF
D: TRBD2; J: TRBJ2-2; V: TRBV20-1; size: -; DNA: TGCAGTGCCCAGCCACCTAGCGGGAACACCGGGGAGCTGTTTTTT; CDR3: CSAQPPSGNTGELFF
D: -; J: TRBJ2-3; V: TRBV28; size: few; DNA: TGTGCCAGCAGTTCCCCCACGGCTCTCACAGATACGCAGTATTTT; CDR3: CASSSPTALTDTQYF
D: TRBD2; J: TRBJ2-1; V: TRBV7-3; size: -; DNA: TGTGCCAGCAGCCCCAACCCTAGCGGGACGTACAATGAGCAGTTCTTC; CDR3: CASSPNPSGTYNEQFF
D: -; J: TRBJ1-5; V: TRBV5-1; size: few; DNA: TGCGCCAGCAGCTCACTTACTGGGGCGTATAGCAATCAGCCCCAGCATTTT; CDR3: CASSSLTGAYSNQPQHF
D: -; J: TRBJ2-1; V: TRBV12-3/TRBV12-4; size: few; DNA: TGTGCCAGCAGCTTAGTTCCGTCCCCGGGTGAGCAGTTCTTC; CDR3: CASSLVPSPGEQFF
D: TRBD2; J: TRBJ2-7; V: TRBV20-1; size: few; DNA: TGCAGTGCTAGGGGCTCCTGGACTAGTTCCTACGAGCAGTACTTC; CDR3: CSARGSWTSSYEQYF
D: -; J: TRBJ1-4; V: TRBV20-1; size: few; DNA: TGCAGTGCGTCGGGGGCGCCGGGTGAAAAACTGTTTTTT; CDR3: CSASGAPGEKLFF
D: TRBD1; J: TRBJ1-2; V: TRBV7-3; size: -; DNA: TGTGCCAGCAGCTTAACAGGGGGACAGGGCCTCTATGGCTACACCTTC; CDR3: CASSLTGGQGLYGYTF
D: -; J: TRBJ2-7; V: TRBV6-1; size: many; DNA: TGTGCCAGCAGTGAAGAGGCCCGCTACGAGCAGTACTTC; CDR3: CASSEEARYEQYF
D: -; J: TRBJ2-7; V: TRBV29-1; size: few; DNA: TGCAGCGAGGCTTACTCAGCCTACGAGCAGTACTTC; CDR3: CSEAYSAYEQYF
D: -; J: TRBJ2-7; V: TRBV20-1; size: many; DNA: TGCAGGGCAAGCAGCGAAACCTACGAGCAGTACTTC; CDR3: CRASSETYEQYF
D: TRBD1; J: TRBJ1-2; V: TRBV20-1; size: many; DNA: TGCAGTGCTAGAGAAGGGTCAGGGGGGTTTGGCTACACCTTC; CDR3: CSAREGSGGFGYTF
D: -; J: TRBJ2-1; V: TRBV13; size: -; DNA: TGTGCCAGCAGCTTAACCAGGGAGGTCAGGAATGAGCAGTTCTTC; CDR3: CASSLTREVRNEQFF
D: TRBD2; J: TRBJ2-2; V: TRBV30; size: many; DNA: TGTGCCTGGGGACTAGCGGGAGTGGTCGCCGGGGAGCTGTTTTTT; CDR3: CAWGLAGVVAGELFF
D: -; J: TRBJ2-7; V: TRBV24-1; size: few; DNA: TGTGCCACCAGTCCAGGGTTTGGATACGAGCAGTACTTC; CDR3: CATSPGFGYEQYF
D: -; J: TRBJ1-1; V: TRBV28; size: many; DNA: TGTGCCAGCAGAAGGGGTTGGGTCGACACTGAAGCTTTCTTT; CDR3: CASRRGWVDTEAFF
D: TRBD2; J: TRBJ2-3; V: TRBV2; size: -; DNA: TGTGCCAGCAGTGGTGGACTAGCGGGTGGCAGGTCAGGTACGCAGTATTTT; CDR3: CASSGGLAGGRSGTQYF
D: TRBD1; J: TRBJ1-1; V: TRBV5-6; size: few; DNA: TGTGCCAGCAGCTTACAGGGGATTAGGGACACTGAAGCTTTCTTT; CDR3: CASSLQGIRDTEAFF
D: -; J: TRBJ1-4; V: TRBV2; size: once; DNA: TGTGCCAGCAGCTCGACAGCCAATAATGAAAAACTGTTTTTT; CDR3: CASSSTANNEKLFF
D: -; J: TRBJ2-7; V: TRBV2; size: many; DNA: TGTGCCAGCAGTGAGGATAGGCTACGCTACGAGCAGTACTTC; CDR3: CASSEDRLRYEQYF
D: TRBD2; J: TRBJ2-7; V: TRBV28; size: few; DNA: TGTGCCAGCAGTTTGGCCATAGCGGGAGCTTACGAGCAGTACTTC; CDR3: CASSLAIAGAYEQYF
D: -; J: TRBJ1-5; V: TRBV27; size: many; DNA: TGTGCCAGCAGTTTCCGGGGTGGGAGCAATCAGCCCCAGCATTTT; CDR3: CASSFRGGSNQPQHF
D: -; J: TRBJ2-2; V: TRBV7-9; size: -; DNA: TGTGCCAGCAGCCGATCGATGGTGGCGAACACCGGGGAGCTGTTTTTT; CDR3: CASSRSMVANTGELFF
D: -; J: TRBJ1-1; V: TRBV6-1; size: many; DNA: TGTGCCAGCGGGAAGGCTGAGGCTGAAGCTTTCTTT; CDR3: CASGKAEAEAFF
D: -; J: TRBJ2-6; V: TRBV5-6; size: -; DNA: TGTGCCAGCAGCTACCCGGGTCTTGGGGCCAACGTCCTGACTTTC; CDR3: CASSYPGLGANVLTF
D: -; J: TRBJ2-3; V: TRBV11-2; size: many; DNA: TGTGCCAGCAGCCTCATCCAGGGCACAGATACGCAGTATTTT; CDR3: CASSLIQGTDTQYF
D: TRBD1; J: TRBJ2-7; V: TRBV9; size: -; DNA: TGTGCCAGCAGCCCGACGGGGACAGGGATCTCCTACGAGCAGTACTTC; CDR3: CASSPTGTGISYEQYF
D: TRBD1; J: TRBJ1-1; V: TRBV27; size: many; DNA: TGTGCCAGCAGTTTATCCCGGACAGGGGGCCTCACTGAAGCTTTCTTT; CDR3: CASSLSRTGGLTEAFF
D: -; J: TRBJ2-5; V: TRBV12-3/TRBV12-4; size: many; DNA: TGTGCCAGCAGTTTCTCTGTGGGGGCCGGCGGGGAGACCCAGTACTTC; CDR3: CASSFSVGAGGETQYF
D: TRBD1; J: TRBJ2-5; V: TRBV7-9; size: -; DNA: TGTGCCAGCAGCCAACAGGGGGCGCCCCGGGAGACCCAGTACTTC; CDR3: CASSQQGAPRETQYF
D: -; J: TRBJ2-1; V: TRBV7-9; size: few; DNA: TGTGCCAGCAGTTCCCCTATCTTAGAGTACAATGAGCAGTTCTTC; CDR3: CASSSPILEYNEQFF
D: -; J: TRBJ2-2; V: TRBV5-1; size: few; DNA: TGCGCCAGCAGCGTGGAGTTGCCCGGGGAGCTGTTTTTT; CDR3: CASSVELPGELFF